This TCR beta chain comes out of a study of blood T cells in healthy people across ages. Study outcomes and limitations: Per million T cells, TCR beta diversity dropped about linearly as age rose. Compared with aged donors, long-lived donors showed fewer expanded clones, suggesting selection. Investigators viewed diversity estimates from one million T cells as underestimates, the study reported.

Trimming stripped 4 bases from V and 0 bases from J, with 13 bases between. This CDR3 is built from 17 residues. Germline CDR1 is LGHDT and CDR2 is YNNKEL (reference sequence). For this clonotype: As yet, its antigen is unknown.

The second PCR ran roughly 6 to 11 cycles with a sample-barcoded 5' primer and J-beta primers. TCRdb passed the 5' RACE reads through MiXCR, listing each CDR3 protein once. Of more than 700,000 distinct CDR3 sequences in the sample, 50% to 65% were seen once. Sequenced: blood. The receptor was isolated from an elderly man in good health. The chain combines TRBV3-1 with TRBJ2-6; D perhaps matches TRBD1 (6 bases). The CDR3 nucleotides are TGTGCCAGCAGCCCCCGAGGGGGTAACTCTGGGGCCAACGTCCTGACTTTC. Translated: CASSPRGGNSGANVLTF.